A selection of T cell receptor beta chains follows, all from one sample in a study of blood T cell repertoires in COVID-19. The method was immunoSEQ multiplex PCR; TCRdb's version includes in-frame clones alone and lacks a portion of them. This sample has about 170,000 clones, with 88% found just once. Input material: peripheral blood. All receptors derive from a man in his fifties who had recovered from COVID-19. Each CDR3 is given with its conserved first and last residue. A D gene is named only where the DNA matches it firmly. Clone sizes are given selectively: once, few, many, or a class where the clone is expanded.

>TRBV6-2/TRBV6-3|TRBJ1-1|.|.
TGTGCCAGCAGTTACGTTCGTCTTCTTGGGGCGAACACTGAAGCTTTCTTT
CASSYVRLLGANTEAFF
>TRBV19|TRBJ1-1|TRBD1|.
TGTGCCAGTAGTATGGACACCGGGACAGTGAACACTGAAGCTTTCTTT
CASSMDTGTVNTEAFF
>TRBV3-1/TRBV3-2|TRBJ2-5|TRBD2|.
TGTGCCAGCAGCCGTACTAGCGGGAGTGCGGAGACCCAGTACTTC
CASSRTSGSAETQYF
>TRBV11-2|TRBJ2-5|TRBD2|few
TGTGCCAGCAGGGTAGCGGGAGGAGAGACCCAGTACTTC
CASRVAGGETQYF
>TRBV5-1|TRBJ2-5|.|.
TGCGCCAGCAGCTTGGCAGGGTCGGGGACCCAGTACTTC
CASSLAGSGTQYF
>TRBV12-5|TRBJ2-1|TRBD1|.
TGTGCTAGTGGCTCGGACAGGGCAAATGAGCAGTTCTTC
CASGSDRANEQFF
>TRBV19|TRBJ2-7|.|.
TGTGCCAGTAGTATAGTGGGCGGGGAGCAGTACTTC
CASSIVGGEQYF
>TRBV6-6|TRBJ1-5|.|.
TGTGCCAGCAGTTACGGGGGGGGCGGCAATCAGCCCCAGCATTTT
CASSYGGGGNQPQHF
>TRBV28|TRBJ2-4|TRBD2|once
TGTGCCAGCGGATTAGGACTAGCGGGATCCGTAGCCAAAAACATTCAGTACTTC
CASGLGLAGSVAKNIQYF
>TRBV19|TRBJ1-1|.|.
TGTGCCAGTAGTGAACACAACACTGAAGCTTTCTTT
CASSEHNTEAFF
>TRBV6-1|TRBJ1-2|.|.
TGTGCCAGCAGTGAAGCGTACGGGGTCAACTATGGCTACACCTTC
CASSEAYGVNYGYTF
>TRBV24-1|TRBJ2-7|.|.
TGTGCCACCAGTAGGGGAAAAAGCTCCTACGAGCAGTACTTC
CATSRGKSSYEQYF
>TRBV19|TRBJ2-2|TRBD1|.
TGTGCCAGTAGTATTGCAGGGGGAACCGGGGAGCTGTTTTTT
CASSIAGGTGELFF
>TRBV7-8|TRBJ2-7|TRBD1|once
TGTGCCAGCAGCAGAGGACAGGGGGCCTACGAGCAGTACTTC
CASSRGQGAYEQYF
>TRBV7-8|TRBJ2-5|.|once
TGTGCCAGCAGCCACCTTCCCAGGGCTATCCAAGAGACCCAGTACTTC
CASSHLPRAIQETQYF
>TRBV3-1/TRBV3-2|TRBJ2-1|.|.
TGTGCCAGCAGCCAAGATTCAGTATCGGGAAGTTACAATGAGCAGTTCTTC
CASSQDSVSGSYNEQFF
>TRBV18|TRBJ1-1|TRBD1|.
TGTGCCAGCTCACCGGGACAGGGAGCGAACACTGAAGCTTTCTTT
CASSPGQGANTEAFF
>TRBV7-2|TRBJ2-7|TRBD1|.
TGTGCCAGCAGCTTAAGTGGGACAGGGACCTACGAGCAGTACTTC
CASSLSGTGTYEQYF
>TRBV23-1|TRBJ2-7|.|few
TGCGCCAGCAGTCAATCAGGAAGGGCTAGCTCCCCCTACGAGCAGTACTTC
CASSQSGRASSPYEQYF
>TRBV7-9|TRBJ1-6|TRBD1|.
TGTGCCAGCAGTCGACAGGGGACCGTCTATAATTCACCCCTCCACTTT
CASSRQGTVYNSPLHF
>TRBV7-9|TRBJ2-1|.|few
TGTGCCAGCAGCTCCGGGGTGGCCTACAATGAGCAGTTCTTC
CASSSGVAYNEQFF
>TRBV6-5|TRBJ2-1|.|.
TGTGCCAGCAGGGTTGGAGACGTGGATGAGCAGTTCTTC
CASRVGDVDEQFF
>TRBV9|TRBJ1-1|TRBD1|.
TGTGCCAGCAGCGTATCTACAGGGGGTTTGAACACTGAAGCTTTCTTT
CASSVSTGGLNTEAFF
>TRBV19|TRBJ1-1|.|.
TGTGCCAGTAGTATGTCCAGCAGGCCCCGGGAAGCTTTCTTT
CASSMSSRPREAFF
>TRBV7-2|TRBJ2-7|.|.
TGTGCCAGCAGCTTCGGGTTAACGAGCTCCTACGAGCAGTACTTC
CASSFGLTSSYEQYF
>TRBV11-1|TRBJ2-3|TRBD2|.
TGTGCCAGCAGCTTAGTAGCAGCGGGAGTAGATACGCAGTATTTT
CASSLVAAGVDTQYF
>TRBV6-2/TRBV6-3|TRBJ2-3|TRBD1|.
TGTGCCAGCAGTTACTCCCGGGACAGGGTCGCAGATACGCAGTATTTT
CASSYSRDRVADTQYF
>TRBV5-4|TRBJ2-7|.|few
TGTGCCAGCAGCTTGGGTACCCTTAGTACCTACGAGCAGTACTTC
CASSLGTLSTYEQYF
>TRBV2|TRBJ2-7|.|.
TGTGCCAGCAGTGGGTCTACCTACTCCTACGAGCAGTACTTC
CASSGSTYSYEQYF
>TRBV19|TRBJ2-2|TRBD1|.
TGTGCCAGTAGCCCCCGGGACAGGGCGTTTATCGGGGAGCTGTTTTTT
CASSPRDRAFIGELFF
>TRBV12-3/TRBV12-4|TRBJ2-1|.|.
TGTGCCAACAGCGTCTACAATGAGCAGTTCTTC
CANSVYNEQFF
>TRBV7-2|TRBJ2-7|.|.
TGTGCCAGCAGCCGCGGCGGGCAGACCTACGAGCAGTACTTC
CASSRGGQTYEQYF
>TRBV19|TRBJ2-5|.|few
TGTGCCAGTAGTATATACGCGCGGACAGCCGCGGAGACCCAGTACTTC
CASSIYARTAAETQYF
>TRBV7-3|TRBJ2-1|TRBD2|.
TGTGCCAGCAGCTTAACGGCTAGCGGGAGTGATGAGCAGTTCTTC
CASSLTASGSDEQFF
>TRBV19|TRBJ1-5|TRBD1|.
TGTGCCAGTAGTATTACCGCCGGGGACAGTCCCAGAAACTATCAGCCCCAGCATTTT
CASSITAGDSPRNYQPQHF
>TRBV6-6|TRBJ1-4|.|once
TGTGCCAGCAGACCAGGGTTCACTAATGAAAAACTGTTTTTT
CASRPGFTNEKLFF
>TRBV13|TRBJ1-2|TRBD1|.
TGTGCCAGCAGCTTAGGCCGGGGACAGGGGGCAGTTGGCTACACCTTC
CASSLGRGQGAVGYTF
>TRBV18|TRBJ1-5|.|.
TGTGCCAGCTCACCGGGTACAGGGCGCAGCAATCAGCCCCAGCATTTT
CASSPGTGRSNQPQHF
>TRBV2|TRBJ2-3|TRBD2|.
TGTGCCAGCATTCCGACCCCGGGACTAGCGGGAGGTAGCACAGATACGCAGTATTTT
CASIPTPGLAGGSTDTQYF
>TRBV3-1/TRBV3-2|TRBJ2-7|.|.
TGTGCCAGCAGCCAAGATCACGCGGACGAGCAGTACTTC
CASSQDHADEQYF
>TRBV21-1|TRBJ2-1|.|.
TGTGCCAGCAGCAAAGTCCGGACAATCCCCCCGGAGGGATCTTACAATGAGCAGTTCTTC
CASSKVRTIPPEGSYNEQFF
>TRBV4-1|TRBJ1-1|TRBD1|.
TGCGCCAGCAGCCAAGAGGTGGGGTTAACAGGGGCAGAAACTGAAGCTTTCTTT
CASSQEVGLTGAETEAFF
>TRBV13|TRBJ1-2|TRBD1|.
TGTGCCACACGGACGGGAGGGGGCAACTATGGCTACACCTTC
CATRTGGGNYGYTF
>TRBV19|TRBJ1-1|.|.
TGTGCCAGTACAGCAGGGTACACTGAAGCTTTCTTT
CASTAGYTEAFF
>TRBV5-3|TRBJ2-1|.|.
TGTGCCAGAAGCCCCGCGGTTTGGCGGAATGAGCAGTTCTTC
CARSPAVWRNEQFF
>TRBV28|TRBJ1-2|.|.
TGTGCCAGCAGAAACAGTGGTCGGTACACCTTC
CASRNSGRYTF
>TRBV10-3|TRBJ2-1|TRBD2|.
TGTGCCACCAATGAGCGGGGGGTCACCTACAATGAGCAGTTCTTC
CATNERGVTYNEQFF
>TRBV4-3|TRBJ2-2|.|.
TGCGCCAGCAGCCAGGGGGACTCCCGGTTGGGGGAGCTGTTTTTT
CASSQGDSRLGELFF
>TRBV18|TRBJ2-7|TRBD2|.
TGTGCCAGCTCAGTCCCGGGGGGCGAGCAGTACTTC
CASSVPGGEQYF
>TRBV20-1|TRBJ1-1|.|.
TGCAGTGCTAGTGTGGTCCGGGATTCTGAAGCTTTCTTT
CSASVVRDSEAFF
>TRBV11-1|TRBJ2-3|TRBD2|.
TGTGCCAGCAGCGGCCGGACTAGCGGACGCACAGATACGCAGTATTTT
CASSGRTSGRTDTQYF
>TRBV4-2|TRBJ1-6|TRBD1|.
TGTGCCAGCAGCCAATACGACAGGGAGGATACACCCCTCCACTTT
CASSQYDREDTPLHF
>TRBV7-2|TRBJ2-7|.|.
TGTGCCAGCAGCTCAAGCGCTCCCTGGGAGCAGTACTTC
CASSSSAPWEQYF
>TRBV12-3/TRBV12-4|TRBJ2-7|TRBD1|once
TGTGCCAGCAGCCCCGGACAGGGATGGGAGCAGTACTTC
CASSPGQGWEQYF
>TRBV9|TRBJ2-7|TRBD2|.
TGTGCCAGCAGCGTAGATCTCCGGGGGGGCCGGAACGAGCAGTACTTC
CASSVDLRGGRNEQYF